These T cell receptor beta chains were read from a single sample in a study of T cell repertoires in cytomegalovirus infection. TCRdb re-called the reads through MiXCR, storing one row per CDR3 protein. Of hundreds of thousands of distinct CDR3 sequences in the sample, about 10% were seen once. Sequencing was performed on PBMCs. Source of these receptors: a human donor in good health (CMV status not recorded). Some clones in this sample may be carry-over from other donors' samples. The CDR3 runs from the conserved cysteine through the conserved F or W. The D gene is left open where the match is weak. Clone sizes are given selectively: once, few, many, or a class where the clone is expanded.

few	TRBV9	-	TRBJ1-2	TGTGCCAGCAGCTCTTGGGCCGTATATGGCTACACCTTC	CASSSWAVYGYTF
many	TRBV28	TRBD1	TRBJ1-2	TGTGCCAGCAGTTCGACAGGGGGCGACTATGGCTACACCTTC	CASSSTGGDYGYTF
-	TRBV5-1	TRBD2	TRBJ2-2	TGCGCCAGCACTGGGACTAGCGGGGGACCCAACACCGGGGAGCTGTTTTTT	CASTGTSGGPNTGELFF
-	TRBV6-5	TRBD2	TRBJ2-3	TGTGCCAGCAGTTCTACCGGCGGGAGCGGCACAGATACGCAGTATTTT	CASSSTGGSGTDTQYF
many	TRBV7-6	-	TRBJ1-6	TGTGCCAGCAGCGTCGACCTTAATTCACCCCTCCACTTT	CASSVDLNSPLHF
many	TRBV5-4	TRBD2	TRBJ2-3	TGTGCCAGCAGCCTTGGGGTTGAGGGCGGGAGTACAGATACGCAGTATTTT	CASSLGVEGGSTDTQYF
many	TRBV20-1	-	TRBJ2-7	TGCAGTGCTAGAGATTTCGGGGGAGTGTACGAGCAGTACTTC	CSARDFGGVYEQYF
many	TRBV20-1	TRBD2	TRBJ2-7	TGCAGTGCTAGGGTGCTAGCGGGTCTTACCTACGAGCAGTACTTC	CSARVLAGLTYEQYF
many	TRBV28	TRBD2	TRBJ2-3	TGTGCCAGCAGTTTGATGGGACTAGCGGGTCGCACAGATACGCAGTATTTT	CASSLMGLAGRTDTQYF
few	TRBV29-1	-	TRBJ2-3	TGCAGCGTTGAAGATGAATTGACAGGAGCAGATACGCAGTATTTT	CSVEDELTGADTQYF
many	TRBV7-2	TRBD1	TRBJ2-7	TGTGCCAGCAGTTCCTTATACAGGGGGCACGAGCAGTACTTC	CASSSLYRGHEQYF
many	TRBV6-1	-	TRBJ2-1	TGTGCCAGCAGTCCCCCCCGACGGACCGAGCAGTTCTTC	CASSPPRRTEQFF
many	TRBV11-2	-	TRBJ2-7	TGTGCCAGCAGACACGGGTCCAAGGGGTACGAGCAGTACTTC	CASRHGSKGYEQYF
many	TRBV29-1	TRBD1	TRBJ2-1	TGCAGCGTTGATCGGCCAGGGGGCAATGAGCAGTTCTTC	CSVDRPGGNEQFF
few	TRBV20-1	TRBD2	TRBJ2-5	TGCAGTGCTAGAGAAGGGACTAGCGGAAACCAAGAGACCCAGTACTTC	CSAREGTSGNQETQYF
-	TRBV12-3/TRBV12-4	-	TRBJ1-5	TGTGCCAGCAGTTTAAAAGATCAGCCCCAGCATTTT	CASSLKDQPQHF
many	TRBV25-1	TRBD1	TRBJ2-3	TGTGCCAGCAGCCGATTCACGACAGGGGCAGGAGATACGCAGTATTTT	CASSRFTTGAGDTQYF
many	TRBV12-3/TRBV12-4	-	TRBJ2-6	TGTGCCAGCATCCCCTCTGGGGCCAACGTCCTGACTTTC	CASIPSGANVLTF
few	TRBV4-2	-	TRBJ1-4	TGTGCCAGCAGCCAAGTGAATATATCATCAACTAATGAAAAACTGTTTTTT	CASSQVNISSTNEKLFF
few	TRBV19	-	TRBJ1-5	TGTGCCAGTAGTATAGGATGGGGGGCACGCAATCAGCCCCAGCATTTT	CASSIGWGARNQPQHF
many	TRBV7-3	TRBD2	TRBJ2-3	TGTGGCCATAGCGGGGGAGCCACAGATACGCAGTATTTT	CGHSGGATDTQYF
many	TRBV5-5	-	TRBJ1-3	TGTGCCAGCAGCTCAACACATCAAGGAAACACCATATATTTT	CASSSTHQGNTIYF